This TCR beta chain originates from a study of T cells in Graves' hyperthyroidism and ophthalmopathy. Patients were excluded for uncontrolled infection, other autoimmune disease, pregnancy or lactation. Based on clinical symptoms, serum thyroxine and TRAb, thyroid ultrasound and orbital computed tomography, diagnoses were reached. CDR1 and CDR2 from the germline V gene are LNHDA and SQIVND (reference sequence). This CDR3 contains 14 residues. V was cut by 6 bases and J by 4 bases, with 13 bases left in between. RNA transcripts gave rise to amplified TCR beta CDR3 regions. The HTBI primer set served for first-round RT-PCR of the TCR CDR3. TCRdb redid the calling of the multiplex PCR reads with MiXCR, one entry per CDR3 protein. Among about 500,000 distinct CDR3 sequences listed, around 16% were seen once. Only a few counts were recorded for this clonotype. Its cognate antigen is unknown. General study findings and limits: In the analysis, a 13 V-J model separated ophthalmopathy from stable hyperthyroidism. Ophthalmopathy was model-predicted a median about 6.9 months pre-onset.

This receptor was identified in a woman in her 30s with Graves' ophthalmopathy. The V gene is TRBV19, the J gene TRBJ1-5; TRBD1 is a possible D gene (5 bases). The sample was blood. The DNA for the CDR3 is TGTGCCAGTAGCCTAGACAGAAGTAATCAGCCCCAGCATTTT. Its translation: CASSLDRSNQPQHF.